This T cell receptor (beta chain) is from a study of blood T cell repertoires in COVID-19. Overall study context: Italy, Spain and the United States were the sources of the convalescent and acute COVID-19 samples.

Each recovered donor of Cohort 3 presented with two negative PCRs, clearance, or symptom resolution. The assay was immunoSEQ multiplex PCR, and TCRdb's table has in-frame clones only and misses some. The repertoire has a few hundred thousand clones, 80% to 90% of them found once; the top ten carry around 2.2%. V was shortened by 5 bases and J by 13 bases, with 18 bases between the two germline ends. This CDR3 spans 13 amino acids. The receptor was isolated from a man aged 25-45 years who had recovered from COVID-19. The gene calls are TRBV12-3 or TRBV12-4 and TRBJ2-1; tentatively, D is TRBD2 (6 bases). The sequencing input was PBMCs or T cells enriched from blood (not recorded which). This chain's CDR3 is CASSVLGAGEQFF. CDR3 nucleotides: TGTGCCAGCAGTGTCCTGGGAGCGGGCGAACAGTTCTTC.